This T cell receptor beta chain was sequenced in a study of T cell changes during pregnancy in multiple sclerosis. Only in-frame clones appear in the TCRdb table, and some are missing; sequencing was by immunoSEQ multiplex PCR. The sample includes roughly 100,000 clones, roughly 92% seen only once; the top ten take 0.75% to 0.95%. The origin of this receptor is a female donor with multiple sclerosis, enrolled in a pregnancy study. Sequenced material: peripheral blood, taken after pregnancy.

The DNA of the CDR3 is TGTGCCAGTAGTACCTCCGGGACAGGACTAGCCAAAAACATTCAGTACTTC. It specifies CASSTSGTGLAKNIQYF. The chain is built from TRBV19 and TRBJ2-4; the match to TRBD1 covers 8 bases. Germline CDR1 is LNHDA and CDR2 is SQIVND (reference sequence). The CDR3 totals 17 residues. V lost 4 bases and J lost 0; bases outside the gene matches: 8.